The 31 T cell receptor beta chains below all came from one sample that was sequenced in a study of T cell repertoires and HLA-DP antigens. The antigens these receptors bind are not known. Using immunoSEQ multiplex PCR, the repertoire was profiled, and TCRdb retains in-frame clones only, with some absent. The sample holds fewer than 95,000 clones, more than 75% seen once. Sequencing was performed on CD4+ T cells from PBMCs. These receptors originate from a middle-aged man in good health and CMV-seronegative.

V gene TRBV7-2 combines with J gene TRBJ2-7, with 7 bases lining up with TRBD1. CDR3 length: 13 amino acids. J gave up 5 bases and V 5 bases, and 6 bases lay outside the gene matches. Germline V gene data show CDR1 as SGHTA and CDR2 as FQGNSA. The CDR3 sequence is CASSATGAHEQYF. The CDR3 region has the DNA TGTGCCAGCAGCGCTACAGGGGCCCACGAGCAGTACTTC.

CDR3 protein: CASTPGFQETQYF. CDR3 DNA: TGTGCCAGCACTCCTGGTTTCCAAGAGACCCAGTACTTC. V and J are TRBV28 and TRBJ2-5; no clear D gene. Germline V gene sequence: CDR1 MDHEN, CDR2 SYDVKM. V was pared by 7 bases and J by 1 base, with 10 bases between. CDR3 length: 13 amino acids.

V gene TRBV19 combines with J gene TRBJ2-7; D ambiguous. V lost 3 bases and J lost 2, with 11 bases in between. Germline V gene lookup returns CDR1 LNHDA and CDR2 SQIVND (reference sequence). The CDR3 has 14 residues. The CDR3 DNA follows: TGTGCCAGTAGTATCGCCCCAGGAGCCTACGAGCAGTACTTC. It encodes CASSIAPGAYEQYF.

In nucleotides, the CDR3 is TGTGCCAGCAGTTCTCGACAGGGGAATAACAATGAGCAGTTCTTC. Its protein product is CASSSRQGNNNEQFF. The gene calls are TRBV25-1 and TRBJ2-1; the match to TRBD1 covers 8 bases. The V segment lost 5 bases and the J segment 5 bases; nucleotides outside the gene matches: 8. Germline V gene lookup returns CDR1 MGHDK and CDR2 SYGVNS. The CDR3 extends over 15 amino acids.

The gene calls are TRBV28 and TRBJ2-1; no clear D gene. V was clipped by 8 bases and J by 5 bases, with 7 bases between them. The length of the CDR3 is 11 residues. CDR1 and CDR2 from the germline V gene are MDHEN and SYDVKM. The CDR3 DNA reads TGTGCCAGCTACTTGAACAATGAGCAGTTCTTC. Its protein is CASYLNNEQFF. Full variable domain (missing parts from reference TRBV28 and TRBJ2-1): DVKVTQSSRYLVKRTGEKVFLECVQDMDHENMFWYRQDPGLGLRLIYFSYDVKMKEKGDIPEGYSVSREKKERFSLILESASTNQTSMYLCASYLNNEQFFGPGTRLTVL.

This rearrangement joins TRBV11-2 to TRBJ2-5; a weak D match, TRBD2 (5 bases). V was shortened by 0 bases and J by 9 bases, with 11 bases between the two germline ends. This CDR3 contains 13 residues. CDR1 is SGHAT and CDR2 is FQNNGV in the germline V gene. The CDR3, as DNA: TGTGCCAGCAGCTTAGAACAAACCGGGGCCCAGTACTTC. Protein product: CASSLEQTGAQYF.

The rearrangement links TRBV5-4 to TRBJ1-2; D ambiguous. From germline, CDR1 is SGHNT and CDR2 YYREEE (reference sequence). The CDR3 extends over 12 amino acids. Trimming took 2 bases from V and 7 from J, leaving 9 bases between them. The CDR3 loop is CASSFRVSGYTF. The DNA of the CDR3 is TGTGCCAGCAGCTTCCGGGTATCTGGCTACACCTTC.

This clone occurred a few times. V and J are TRBV16 and TRBJ1-3; 8 bases match TRBD1. This CDR3 spans 15 amino acids. Losses at the gene ends were 7 bases for V and 0 bases for J; bases not matched to a gene: 5. Germline V gene lookup returns CDR1 KGHSY and CDR2 FQNENV. The DNA of the CDR3 is TGTGCCAGCACCGCGGACAGGGCCTCTGGAAACACCATATATTTT. Translated, it gives CASTADRASGNTIYF.

The chain uses TRBV6-6 and TRBJ1-5; 9 bases are shared with TRBD1. V lost 7 bases to trimming and J lost 12 bases; unmatched junction nucleotides: 4. This CDR3 region has 11 residues. Germline V gene data show CDR1 as MNHNY and CDR2 as SVGAGI (reference sequence). Written as DNA, the CDR3 is TGTGCCAGCAAGAGGACAGGGGACCAGCATTTT. It specifies CASKRTGDQHF.

The chain recombines TRBV5-1 with TRBJ1-1, with D perhaps matching TRBD1 (5 bases). Germline V gene lookup returns CDR1 SGHRS and CDR2 YFSETQ. CDR3 length: 14 residues. V lost 0 bases and J lost 2, with 8 bases in between. CDR3 loop: CASSLGQKNTEAFF. CDR3 nucleotides: TGCGCCAGCAGCTTGGGACAGAAAAACACTGAAGCTTTCTTT.

CDR3 residues: CASSQAPHTGELFF. The DNA for the CDR3 is TGCGCCAGCAGCCAAGCCCCCCACACCGGGGAGCTGTTTTTT. J is TRBJ2-2 and V is TRBV4-1; D is unclear. Germline CDR1 reads MGHRA; CDR2 reads YSYEKL. The CDR3 is 14 amino acids. V shed 1 base and J shed 3 bases, with 6 bases lying between them.

The rearrangement links TRBV19 to TRBJ2-1; 9 bases line up with TRBD2. The CDR3 has 15 amino acids. The V segment lost 7 bases and the J segment 5 bases; nucleotides outside the gene matches: 9. The germline V gene has CDR1 LNHDA and CDR2 SQIVND (reference sequence). CDR3 protein: CASMEPRGRDNEQFF. The CDR3 DNA follows: TGTGCCAGTATGGAACCCCGCGGGAGGGACAATGAGCAGTTCTTC.

This chain connects TRBV7-3 to TRBJ1-1; TRBD1 aligns across 7 bases. The length of the CDR3 is 17 residues. The germline CDR1 and CDR2 sequences are SGHTA and FQGTGA. Germline trimming cut 5 bases from V and 3 bases from J; bases unmatched to any gene: 15. CDR3 coding DNA: TGTGCCAGCAGCCCCCTGCCCTCACAGGGGACGGACACTGAAGCTTTCTTT. Residues: CASSPLPSQGTDTEAFF.

V is TRBV9 and J is TRBJ2-1; D gene uncertain. Trimming removed 3 bases from V and 6 bases from J, with 16 bases in between. Germline CDR1 reads SGDLS; CDR2 reads YYNGEE. The CDR3 spans 15 residues. CDR3 sequence reads: CASSALQVPVNEQFF. The CDR3 coding sequence is TGTGCCAGCAGCGCCCTTCAGGTGCCCGTCAATGAGCAGTTCTTC. Full variable domain (rest looked up from reference TRBV9 and TRBJ2-1): DSGVTQTPKHLITATGQRVTLRCSPRSGDLSVYWYQQSLDQGLQFLIQYYNGEERAKGNILERFSAQQFPDLHSELNLSSLELGDSALYFCASSALQVPVNEQFFGPGTRLTVL.

The chain combines TRBV18 with TRBJ2-2; unclear D gene. Germline loops: CDR1 KGHSH, CDR2 LQKENI. The CDR3 contains 16 residues. V lost 3 bases, J lost 3 bases, and 14 bases lay in between. Here the CDR3 reads CASSPLSRMDTGELFF. The CDR3 nucleotides are TGTGCCAGCTCACCCCTGTCCCGGATGGACACCGGGGAGCTGTTTTTT.

The chain recombines TRBV4-3 with TRBJ1-4, with 11 positions matching TRBD1. Germline V gives CDR1 LGHNA, CDR2 YSLEER. The length of the CDR3 is 14 residues. V trimming: 4 bases; J trimming: 10 bases; junction bases outside the gene matches: 5. The CDR3 DNA follows: TGCGCCAGCAGCCGGGGACAGGGGGAACCAAAACTGTTTTTT. Translating gives CASSRGQGEPKLFF.

The table lists this clone with a few counts. This sequence joins TRBV7-2 and TRBJ2-5; 7 bases fit TRBD1. The CDR3 has 15 amino acids. CDR1 and CDR2 (germline): SGHTA, FQGNSA. After removal of 0 bases from V and 3 bases from J, the junction contained 4 bases not matched to a gene. The CDR3 DNA reads as TGTGCCAGCAGCTTAGCATGGACAGGCGAAGAGACCCAGTACTTC. Its protein product is CASSLAWTGEETQYF. The full variable domain, completed using reference TRBV7-2 and TRBJ2-5, is GAGVSQSPSNKVTEKGKDVELRCDPISGHTALYWYRQSLGQGLEFLIYFQGNSAPDKSGLPSDRFSAERTGGSVSTLTIQRTQQEDSAVYLCASSLAWTGEETQYFGPGTRLLVL.

About this clone itself: Other DNA sequences in the sample encode the same CDR3. This chain links TRBV18 with TRBJ2-5; D unresolved. This CDR3 has 14 residues. Deletions cut 3 bases from V and 2 bases from J, with 10 bases between. CDR1 and CDR2 from the germline V gene are KGHSH and LQKENI. CDR3 coding DNA: TGTGCCAGCTCACCCTCCGGAGTACAAGAGACCCAGTACTTC. Its translation is CASSPSGVQETQYF.

This chain connects TRBV5-6 to TRBJ2-1; 7 bases agree with TRBD2. Germline CDR1 SGHDT, CDR2 YYEEEE. V was pared by 5 bases and J by 8 bases, with 4 bases of the junction left unmatched. The CDR3 spans 12 residues. This chain's CDR3 is CASRPREDEQFF. The CDR3 DNA reads TGTGCCAGCAGACCTCGGGAGGATGAGCAGTTCTTC.

This clone was seen only a few times. The rearrangement uses TRBV5-8 and TRBJ2-1, with a possible D match to TRBD1 (6 bases). Germline loops: CDR1 SGHTS, CDR2 YDEGEE. The length of the CDR3 is 14 residues. Deletions cut 10 bases from V and 1 base from J, with 15 bases between. CDR3 sequence (DNA): TGTGCCGGATCGGCAGGGGAATCCTACAATGAGCAGTTCTTC. It encodes CAGSAGESYNEQFF.

The rearrangement links TRBV6-4 to TRBJ2-1, with 9 bases fitting TRBD2. V shed 3 bases and J 7 bases; nucleotides not matched to a gene: 7. Germline values: CDR1 MRHNA, CDR2 SNTAGT. The CDR3 runs to 15 residues. CDR3: CASSERAGGENEQFF. The CDR3 DNA reads TGTGCCAGCAGTGAACGAGCGGGGGGTGAGAATGAGCAGTTCTTC.

The V gene is TRBV5-8, the J gene TRBJ2-5; D is unresolved. This CDR3 comprises 15 residues. Germline V CDR1 and CDR2: SGHTS, YDEGEE. With 4 bases removed from V and 1 base from J, the gap between germline ends came to 14 bases. This chain's CDR3 is CASSPGRRVQETQYF. For the CDR3, the DNA is TGTGCCAGCAGCCCCGGGCGGAGAGTCCAAGAGACCCAGTACTTC. Full variable domain (outside the CDR3, taken from reference TRBV5-8 and TRBJ2-5): EAGVTQSPTHLIKTRGQQATLRCSPISGHTSVYWYQQALGLGLQFLLWYDEGEERNRGNFPPRFSGRQFPNYSSELNVNALELEDSALYLCASSPGRRVQETQYFGPGTRLLVL.

CDR3 sequence reads: CASSQELRTSGGGAYEQYF. The CDR3 DNA is TGTGCCAGCAGCCAAGAATTACGGACTAGCGGAGGGGGCGCCTACGAGCAGTACTTC. The V call is TRBV14, the J call TRBJ2-7, with 10 bases aligning to TRBD2. With V trimmed by 0 bases and J by 2 bases, 13 bases remained unmatched. The germline CDR1 and CDR2 sequences are SGHDN and FVKESK. The CDR3 has 19 amino acids. Full variable domain (remainder filled in from reference TRBV14 and TRBJ2-7): EAGVTQFPSHSVIEKGQTVTLRCDPISGHDNLYWYRRVMGKEIKFLLHFVKESKQDESGMPNNRFLAERTGGTYSTLKVQPAELEDSGVYFCASSQELRTSGGGAYEQYFGPGTRLTVT.

The chain recombines TRBV6-5 with TRBJ1-2; no clear D. Germline V gene lookup returns CDR1 MNHEY and CDR2 SVGAGI. Trimming stripped 6 bases from V and 8 bases from J, with 13 bases between. The CDR3 is made up of 12 amino acids. CDR3 sequence (DNA): TGTGCCAGCAGCACCCGTAATGCAGGCTACACCTTC. Its translation: CASSTRNAGYTF.

This chain uses TRBV6-5 with TRBJ2-7; 10 positions match TRBD1. The trim removed 0 bases at V and 2 bases at J, leaving 1 base unmatched. CDR1 MNHEY and CDR2 SVGAGI come from the germline V gene. The CDR3 spans 15 residues. For the CDR3, the DNA is TGTGCCAGCAGTTACTCGGACAGGGGGACCTACGAGCAGTACTTC. This gives the protein CASSYSDRGTYEQYF.

In DNA form, the CDR3 reads TGCGCCAGCAGCCAAGAGGCAGTCCGAGTATTTAACAATGAGCAGTTCTTC. The encoded protein is CASSQEAVRVFNNEQFF. The chain links TRBV4-3 to TRBJ2-1, with D hard to call. The CDR3 contains 17 residues. The ends were cut back, 0 bases at V and 5 bases at J, with 17 bases in the middle. Per the germline V gene, CDR1 is LGHNA and CDR2 is YSLEER.

The chain couples TRBV15 to TRBJ2-7, with 8 bases fitting TRBD1. The CDR3 is 16 amino acids. Trimming took 1 base from V and 3 from J; bases not matched to a gene: 8. Germline V gene lookup returns CDR1 LNHNV and CDR2 YYDKDF (reference sequence). The CDR3 loop is CATSRGPGTGDYEQYF. In nucleotides, the CDR3 is TGTGCCACCAGCAGAGGACCCGGGACAGGTGACTACGAGCAGTACTTC.

This chain links TRBV15 with TRBJ2-3, with a weak D call TRBD2 (5 bases). Germline V gene lookup returns CDR1 LNHNV and CDR2 YYDKDF (reference sequence). The CDR3 consists of 16 residues. With 0 bases removed from V and 4 bases from J, the gap between germline ends came to 14 bases. The CDR3 loop reads CATSRDQVGVSDTQYF. Written as DNA, the CDR3 is TGTGCCACCAGCAGAGATCAGGTCGGGGTCTCAGATACGCAGTATTTT. The full variable domain, in which reference TRBV15 and TRBJ2-3 provide the parts outside the CDR3, is DAMVIQNPRYQVTQFGKPVTLSCSQTLNHNVMYWYQQKSSQAPKLLFHYYDKDFNNEADTPDNFQSRRPNTSFCFLDIRSPGLGDTAMYLCATSRDQVGVSDTQYFGPGTRLTVL.

The rearrangement links TRBV7-6 to TRBJ2-3; a possible D gene is TRBD1 (5 bases). This CDR3 has 13 residues. Deletions cut 2 bases from V and 5 bases from J, with 8 bases between. Per germline, CDR1 SGHVS and CDR2 FNYEAQ. CDR3 DNA: TGTGCCAGCAGCTTAAACAGGAGAGATACGCAGTATTTT. It specifies CASSLNRRDTQYF.

The chain has TRBV2 and TRBJ1-3, with D maybe TRBD1 (5 bases). Germline V gene lookup returns CDR1 SNHLY and CDR2 FYNNEI. Trimming removed 5 bases at V and 1 base at J, with 15 bases between. This CDR3 is 16 amino acids long. The CDR3: CASSWGPSLSGNTIYF. The CDR3 nucleotides are TGTGCCAGCAGTTGGGGCCCTTCCCTTTCTGGAAACACCATATATTTT.

The chain couples TRBV9 to TRBJ2-7, with D uncertain. Germline-derived CDR1 and CDR2 are SGDLS and YYNGEE. The CDR3 runs to 14 residues. Trimming left V 0 bases short and J 4 bases short, with 11 bases between. This CDR3 reads CASSVDGFGYEQYF. CDR3 DNA sequence: TGTGCCAGCAGCGTAGATGGGTTCGGGTACGAGCAGTACTTC.